Reported below is one T cell receptor (beta chain). In the original processing: Reference gene primer amplification yielded estimated nucleated cell counts. The method was immunoSEQ multiplex PCR; TCRdb's version includes in-frame clones alone and lacks a portion of them. V, J and clone size are taken as reported in that table, and D and trimming were inferred from the DNA itself. The sample consists of 130,000 to 150,000 clones, 65% to 85% of them appearing once. V lost 1 base and J 7 bases, leaving 7 bases between the germline ends. CDR1 and CDR2 (germline): KGHSH, LQKENI. The CDR3 is 13 residues long. The data stem from a study of blood T cell repertoires in COVID-19. As for the study in general: The samples span acute and convalescent COVID-19 from the United States, Italy and Spain. T cells, B-cell-depleted T cells, or PBMCs provided the cDNA or gDNA that served as material.

The sequence came from a man between 60 and 75 years old with active or convalescent COVID-19. The V and J genes are TRBV18 and TRBJ1-4; no reliable D call. Sample: peripheral blood. CDR3 sequence reads: CASSPLKSEKLFF. Here the CDR3 DNA reads TGTGCCAGCTCACCACTTAAGAGTGAAAAACTGTTTTTT.